A selection of T cell receptor beta chains follows, all from one sample in a study of long-term antiretroviral therapy in people with HIV. Generated by immunoSEQ multiplex PCR, the TCRdb table keeps only in-frame clones and is missing some. The sample includes about 35,000 clones, around 80% of them seen just once. The starting material was unsorted PBMCs, obtained 2 years after starting antiretroviral therapy. The source is a woman in her 50s with HIV. Both conserved end residues are part of each CDR3. A D gene is named only where the DNA matches it firmly. For some rows the clone size is stated as once, few or many, or as a class when expanded; others skip it.

clone size,V gene,J gene,D gene,CDR3 protein,CDR3 DNA
once,TRBV4-2,TRBJ2-3,TRBD2,CASSHSGGTTDTQYF,TGTGCCAGCAGCCATAGCGGGGGGACAACAGATACGCAGTATTTT
-,TRBV4-1,TRBJ1-2,TRBD1,CASSQPFDRGGDYGYTF,TGCGCCAGCAGCCAACCTTTCGACAGGGGAGGTGACTATGGCTACACCTTC
-,TRBV10-1,TRBJ1-2,-,CASSRNRVGYTF,TGCGCCAGCAGCCGCAACAGGGTTGGCTACACCTTC
-,TRBV4-1,TRBJ2-5,TRBD2,CASSQEVPSGETQYF,TGCGCCAGCAGCCAAGAAGTTCCTAGCGGAGAGACCCAGTACTTC
once,TRBV21-1,TRBJ2-3,-,CASSMGLAGGPGTDTQYF,TGTGCCAGCAGCATGGGACTAGCGGGGGGTCCGGGCACAGATACGCAGTATTTT
once,TRBV7-2,TRBJ1-5,-,CASSPWDSLSQPQHF,TGTGCCAGCAGCCCTTGGGACTCCTTAAGTCAGCCCCAGCATTTT
-,TRBV5-1,TRBJ2-6,-,CASNEVTGANVLTF,TGCGCCAGCAACGAGGTAACTGGGGCCAACGTCCTGACTTTC
-,TRBV7-3,TRBJ2-3,TRBD2,CASSLTGLAGGGDTQYF,TGTGCCAGCAGCTTAACGGGACTAGCGGGGGGCGGGGATACGCAGTATTTT
-,TRBV5-1,TRBJ2-7,-,CASRGPGEPGRSYEQYF,TGCGCCAGCAGAGGCCCTGGGGAACCGGGTCGGAGTTACGAGCAGTACTTC
-,TRBV7-8,TRBJ1-2,-,CASSLVLGEVSYGYTF,TGTGCCAGCAGCTTAGTATTGGGGGAGGTTAGCTATGGCTACACCTTC
-,TRBV7-2,TRBJ2-6,-,CASSLGGAGGANVLTF,TGTGCCAGCAGCTTAGGAGGCGCCGGGGGGGCCAACGTCCTGACTTTC
once,TRBV27,TRBJ2-7,-,CASSHHPLEQYF,TGTGCCAGCTCCCACCATCCCCTCGAGCAGTACTTC
-,TRBV9,TRBJ2-3,TRBD1,CASSANRDRGMTDTQYF,TGTGCCAGCAGCGCCAACCGGGACAGGGGTATGACAGATACGCAGTATTTT
-,TRBV19,TRBJ2-5,-,CASSTRTDQETQYF,TGTGCCAGTAGTACCCGGACGGACCAAGAGACCCAGTACTTC
-,TRBV7-2,TRBJ2-2,-,CASSLSVANTGELFF,TGTGCCAGCAGCTTATCGGTAGCGAACACCGGGGAGCTGTTTTTT
-,TRBV27,TRBJ2-3,-,CASSWGDTDTQYF,TGTGCCAGCAGTTGGGGAGACACAGATACGCAGTATTTT
-,TRBV6-5,TRBJ2-5,-,CASSFQGMVSQYF,TGTGCCAGCAGTTTCCAGGGGATGGTGTCCCAGTACTTC
-,TRBV18,TRBJ2-3,-,CASSRDAGSTDTQYF,TGTGCCAGCTCAAGGGACGCGGGGAGCACAGATACGCAGTATTTT
once,TRBV9,TRBJ1-2,-,CASSPHRDIPRYGYTF,TGTGCCAGCAGCCCTCACAGGGACATCCCGCGCTATGGCTACACCTTC
-,TRBV14,TRBJ2-6,-,CASSLRSSGANVLTF,TGTGCCAGCAGCCTCAGGTCATCGGGGGCCAACGTCCTGACTTTC
-,TRBV7-3,TRBJ1-5,-,CASSLSLNQPQHF,TGTGCCAGCAGCTTGTCCTTGAATCAGCCCCAGCATTTT
-,TRBV14,TRBJ2-4,TRBD2,CASSPSREGAKNIQYF,TGTGCCAGCAGCCCTTCGAGGGAGGGAGCCAAAAACATTCAGTACTTC
-,TRBV9,TRBJ2-2,-,CASSVTVSGTGELFF,TGTGCCAGCAGCGTGACAGTGAGTGGCACCGGGGAGCTGTTTTTT
-,TRBV5-5,TRBJ1-4,-,CASSFNRAGIEDEKLFF,TGTGCCAGCAGCTTCAACCGGGCGGGGATTGAAGATGAAAAACTGTTTTTT
-,TRBV6-5,TRBJ1-2,TRBD1,CASSYTLGQGRYGYTF,TGTGCCAGCAGTTATACCCTCGGACAGGGAAGATATGGCTACACCTTC
-,TRBV7-2,TRBJ2-2,-,CASRVTGELFF,TGTGCCAGCCGCGTCACCGGGGAGCTGTTTTTT
-,TRBV9,TRBJ2-4,TRBD1,CASSAGTALAKNIQYF,TGTGCCAGCAGCGCAGGGACAGCTCTAGCCAAAAACATTCAGTACTTC
-,TRBV7-9,TRBJ1-2,-,CASSSRDTKYGYTF,TGTGCCAGCAGCTCCCGGGACACGAAATATGGCTACACCTTC
-,TRBV7-3,TRBJ2-3,TRBD2,CASSLTGRRGGSDTQYF,TGTGCCAGCAGCTTAACCGGCCGGCGGGGGGGCTCAGATACGCAGTATTTT
-,TRBV7-3,TRBJ2-2,-,CASSVTSGELFF,TGTGCCAGCAGCGTCACGTCCGGGGAGCTGTTTTTT
-,TRBV19,TRBJ1-2,-,CASSIGDGSPYGYTF,TGTGCCAGTAGTATAGGGGACGGTTCCCCCTATGGCTACACCTTC
-,TRBV18,TRBJ2-5,TRBD1,CASSPTGAETQYF,TGTGCCAGCTCGCCGACAGGGGCGGAGACCCAGTACTTC
-,TRBV2,TRBJ2-2,TRBD2,CASRWGGLQITGELFF,TGTGCCAGCAGGTGGGGGGGACTGCAAATCACCGGGGAGCTGTTTTTT
few,TRBV4-1,TRBJ1-6,-,CASRAGGGSYNSPLHF,TGCGCCAGCAGAGCAGGTGGGGGCTCCTATAATTCACCCCTCCACTTT
-,TRBV2,TRBJ2-4,TRBD2,CASSQQGAGGPNIQYF,TGTGCCAGCAGCCAACAAGGAGCGGGGGGGCCTAACATTCAGTACTTC
-,TRBV7-9,TRBJ1-5,-,CASTSQGGQPQHF,TGTGCCAGCACCTCGCAGGGAGGGCAGCCCCAGCATTTT